The next 17 T cell receptor beta chains were all read from a single sample in a study of blood T cell repertoires in COVID-19. Using immunoSEQ multiplex PCR, the repertoire was profiled, and TCRdb retains in-frame clones only, with some absent. Found here are roughly 380,000 clones, 85% of them singletons; the top ten hold roughly 3.7%. Sequenced sample: peripheral blood. All receptors come from a woman younger than 30 with acute or convalescent COVID-19.

The rearrangement joins TRBV19 to TRBJ2-1; TRBD2 matches at 14 bases. This CDR3 spans 18 amino acids. Trimming at V came to 6 bases and at J to 11 bases, leaving 18 bases not matched to a gene. Germline assignment: CDR1 LNHDA and CDR2 SQIVND (reference sequence). CDR3 amino acids: CASSLTSGRASPSDKQFF. CDR3 in DNA: TGTGCCAGTAGCTTGACTAGCGGGAGGGCCAGTCCGTCGGATAAGCAGTTCTTC.

This clone showed up just a few times. The chain links TRBV19 to TRBJ1-2, with 8 positions matching TRBD1. In germline, CDR1 is LNHDA, CDR2 SQIVND (reference sequence). The ends lost 3 bases at V and 7 bases at J; junction bases unmatched: 4. CDR3 length: 13 amino acids. In DNA form, the CDR3 reads TGTGCCAGTAGTATCGGGACAGGACGTGGCTACACCTTC. Translated: CASSIGTGRGYTF.

This chain uses TRBV6-6 with TRBJ1-5, with TRBD1 matching 9 bases. Germline trimming cut 6 bases from V and 1 base from J; bases unmatched to any gene: 4. This CDR3 comprises 15 residues. CDR1 is MNHNY and CDR2 is SVGAGI in the germline V gene (reference sequence). CDR3: CASSPGTGSNQPQHF. Written as DNA, the CDR3 is TGTGCCAGCAGCCCCGGGACAGGGAGCAATCAGCCCCAGCATTTT.

CDR3: CASSFEYTQYF. The CDR3 DNA reads TGTGCCAGCAGTTTCGAGTATACGCAGTATTTT. J is TRBJ2-3 and V is TRBV28, with D uncertain. The CDR3 extends over 11 amino acids. Looked up from germline, CDR1 is MDHEN and CDR2 is SYDVKM. Deletions cut 3 bases from V and 7 bases from J, with 5 bases between.

V is TRBV23-1 and J is TRBJ1-3, with D maybe TRBD1 (6 bases). TRBV23-1 belongs to the ORF category, with a function that is uncertain. The CDR3 is made up of 19 amino acids. Trimming stripped 0 bases from V and 7 bases from J, with 25 bases between. The CDR3, as DNA: TGCGCCAGCAGTCAATCGGAAGGGGGTGACCCAAAGAGACGCAACACCATATATTTT. Protein sequence: CASSQSEGGDPKRRNTIYF.

The rearrangement links TRBV29-1 to TRBJ2-6; tentatively, D is TRBD2 (5 bases). Between the trimmed V and J ends, which lost 6 bases and 2 bases, there was a span of 14 bases. The germline V gene encodes CDR1 SQVTM and CDR2 ANQGSEA. The CDR3 has 15 residues. Here the CDR3 reads CSVPSLGTGANVLTF. For the CDR3, the DNA is TGCAGCGTCCCTAGCCTGGGGACTGGGGCCAACGTCCTGACTTTC.

This clone is a singleton in its sample. The CDR3 nucleotides read TGTGCCAGCAGCCCCGAGGCGGGACAGGGCAATGAGCAGTTCTTC. Translating it yields CASSPEAGQGNEQFF. This chain links TRBV5-4 with TRBJ2-1, with 9 bases lining up with TRBD1. Germline trimming cut 4 bases from V and 6 bases from J; bases unmatched to any gene: 8. The CDR3 totals 15 residues. Germline loops: CDR1 SGHNT, CDR2 YYREEE (reference sequence). The full variable domain, rest sourced from reference TRBV5-4 and TRBJ2-1, is ETGVTQSPTHLIKTRGQQVTLRCSSQSGHNTVSWYQQALGQGPQFIFQYYREEENGRGNFPPRFSGLQFPNYSSELNVNALELDDSALYLCASSPEAGQGNEQFFGPGTRLTVL.

On this clone: The same CDR3 arises from other DNA sequences in this sample as well. The V gene is TRBV12-3 or TRBV12-4, the J gene TRBJ1-1, with no clear D. V shed 4 bases and J shed 2 bases, with 2 bases lying between them. This CDR3 spans 11 amino acids. The CDR3: CASSSNTEAFF. In nucleotides, the CDR3 is TGTGCCAGCAGTTCAAACACTGAAGCTTTCTTT.

The chain has TRBV30 and TRBJ2-5; tentatively, D is TRBD2 (5 bases). Per germline, CDR1 GTSNPN and CDR2 SVGIG (reference sequence). CDR3 length: 14 amino acids. V lost 5 bases and J 1 base, leaving 14 bases between the germline ends. The CDR3 DNA follows: TGTGCCTGGGACCTTACTGGAGGCCAAGAGACCCAGTACTTC. This gives the protein CAWDLTGGQETQYF.

The gene calls are TRBV4-2 and TRBJ2-1, with 10 bases aligning to TRBD2. The junction had 6 bases not matched to a gene; V was cut back by 5 bases and J by 5 bases. Per germline, CDR1 LGHNA and CDR2 YNFKEQ. This CDR3 region has 15 residues. CDR3 coding DNA: TGTGCCAGCAGCTTTAGCGGGAGGACCAACAATGAGCAGTTCTTC. It translates to CASSFSGRTNNEQFF.

This clone was detected many times. The genes are TRBV2 and TRBJ1-4, with 7 bases fitting TRBD1. CDR3 length equals 17 residues. V was pared by 2 bases and J by 5 bases, with 11 bases of the junction left unmatched. The germline V gene has CDR1 SNHLY and CDR2 FYNNEI. Here the CDR3 reads CASSEITGAPLNEKLFF. The CDR3 nucleotides are TGTGCCAGCAGTGAAATAACAGGGGCCCCCCTAAATGAAAAACTGTTTTTT.

The CDR3 DNA reads as TGTGCCAGCAGTGAACTCCCAGATACGCAGTATTTT. This sequence encodes CASSELPDTQYF. The chain combines TRBV2 with TRBJ2-3; D not certain. The CDR3 sequence is 12 residues long. The ends were cut back, 2 bases at V and 4 bases at J, with 4 bases in the middle. Germline assignment: CDR1 SNHLY and CDR2 FYNNEI.

The chain is built from TRBV7-9 and TRBJ2-1, with TRBD2 identical over 11 bases. Germline V gives CDR1 SEHNR, CDR2 FQNEAQ (reference sequence). J gave up 0 bases and V 6 bases, and 4 bases lay outside the gene matches. This CDR3 has 16 amino acids. CDR3 nucleotides: TGTGCCAGCAGACCACTAGCGGGAGCCTCCTACAATGAGCAGTTCTTC. As protein: CASRPLAGASYNEQFF.

The table lists this clone with a count of one. The gene calls are TRBV4-2 and TRBJ1-3; 7 bases match TRBD1. The V gene end was trimmed by 1 base and the J gene end by 6 bases; junction bases not matched to a gene: 12. CDR1 LGHNA and CDR2 YNFKEQ come from the germline V gene. CDR3 size: 17 residues. The CDR3 sequence is CASSQVLWQGGENTIYF. The CDR3 nucleotides are TGTGCCAGCAGCCAAGTCCTTTGGCAGGGGGGTGAAAACACCATATATTTT.

This clone was counted only a few times. V usage is TRBV29-1 and J usage is TRBJ1-2, with D uncertain. V was trimmed by 0 bases and J by 8 bases, leaving 10 bases between them. CDR3 size: 12 residues. Germline CDR1 reads SQVTM; CDR2 reads ANQGSEA. The CDR3, as DNA: TGCAGCGTTGAAGATTTGCTCCGGGGCTACACCTTC. Translated, it gives CSVEDLLRGYTF.

This rearrangement joins TRBV19 to TRBJ2-3; TRBD2 agrees at 13 bases. The germline V gene encodes CDR1 LNHDA and CDR2 SQIVND (reference sequence). Losses at the gene ends were 7 bases for V and 0 bases for J; bases not matched to a gene: 13. CDR3 length equals 19 residues. The CDR3 region has the DNA TGTGCCAGTAAGGTCGTAACTAGCGGGAGGGGAAACAGCACAGATACGCAGTATTTT. Its translation: CASKVVTSGRGNSTDTQYF.

The chain combines TRBV29-1 with TRBJ2-7, with a possible D match to TRBD2 (6 bases). CDR1 SQVTM and CDR2 ANQGSEA come from the germline V gene. The V gene lost 7 bases and the J gene lost 7 bases, with 20 bases spanning the gap. This CDR3 has 13 residues. This CDR3 is CSALSGTRVEQYF. The CDR3 coding sequence is TGCAGCGCTTTATCCGGGACTCGAGTGGAGCAGTACTTC.